Listed here are 8 T cell receptor beta chains from one sample, sequenced in a study of Ad26.COV2.S vaccination and SARS-CoV-2 variants. Generated by immunoSEQ multiplex PCR, the TCRdb table keeps only in-frame clones and is missing some. The sample records about 680,000 clones, about 89% being singletons. Treatment here: some 20 received Ad26.COV2.S at low or high dose, single or two shots; about five received placebo; per-sample allocation not given. Material that was analyzed had been drawn on day 63 after the first vaccine or placebo injection. Source: peripheral blood, taken in a trial of Ad26.COV2.S vaccine versus placebo. The receptors come from a person aged 18-65 years who received the Ad26.COV2.S COVID-19 vaccine or a placebo.

The rearrangement uses TRBV7-9 and TRBJ2-5; 9 bases map to TRBD1. The ends lost 2 bases at V and 2 bases at J; junction bases unmatched: 3. This CDR3 is built from 15 residues. Germline lookup yields CDR1 SEHNR and CDR2 FQNEAQ (reference sequence). CDR3 nucleotides: TGTGCCAGCAGCTTATACAGGGGGCGTCAAGAGACCCAGTACTTC. Encoded protein: CASSLYRGRQETQYF.

The chain employs TRBV12-3 or TRBV12-4 and TRBJ1-3; a weak D match, TRBD1 (5 bases). The V end lost 5 bases, the J end lost 4 bases, and 9 bases lay between the germline ends. This CDR3 region has 13 residues. CDR3: CASSLWDGNTIYF. As DNA, the CDR3 is TGTGCCAGCAGTCTGTGGGACGGAAACACCATATATTTT.

The gene calls are TRBV30 and TRBJ1-2; 7 positions match TRBD1. J was trimmed by 7 bases and V by 8 bases; bases with no gene match: 7. The CDR3 is 11 residues long. Germline CDR1 reads GTSNPN; CDR2 reads SVGIG (reference sequence). The CDR3 sequence is CAGTGARGYTF. For the CDR3, the DNA is TGTGCCGGAACAGGGGCGCGTGGCTACACCTTC.

The chain carries TRBV19 and TRBJ2-7, with a possible D match to TRBD2 (5 bases). Germline CDR1 LNHDA, CDR2 SQIVND (reference sequence). The CDR3 contains 14 residues. V shed 5 bases and J shed 0 bases, with 11 bases lying between them. The CDR3 bases are TGTGCCAGTAGTTCGGCGGGCAGCTCCTACGAGCAGTACTTC. This translates into CASSSAGSSYEQYF.

This chain joins TRBV6-5 and TRBJ2-1, with 8 bases that match TRBD2. With V trimmed by 4 bases and J by 7 bases, 12 bases remained unmatched. Germline V lookup: CDR1 MNHEY, CDR2 SVGAGI. This CDR3 comprises 16 residues. The CDR3 DNA reads as TGTGCCAGCAGTTGGTCCACGGGAGGGCCGGAGAATGAGCAGTTCTTC. Translation: CASSWSTGGPENEQFF.

The rearrangement uses TRBV9 and TRBJ1-3; D uncertain. CDR1 and CDR2 from the germline V gene are SGDLS and YYNGEE. The ends were cut back, 6 bases at V and 1 base at J, with 5 bases in the middle. The CDR3 is 12 amino acids. The CDR3 region is CASTKSGNTIYF. Written as DNA, the CDR3 is TGTGCCAGCACTAAATCTGGAAACACCATATATTTT.

The chain carries TRBV7-9 and TRBJ2-3; D is undetermined. Per germline, CDR1 SEHNR and CDR2 FQNEAQ (reference sequence). This CDR3 has 12 residues. Between the trimmed V and J ends, which lost 6 bases and 7 bases, there was a span of 11 bases. The chain's CDR3 is CASRPLSYTQYF. The CDR3 bases are TGTGCCAGCAGACCTTTAAGTTATACGCAGTATTTT. Full variable domain (missing parts from reference TRBV7-9 and TRBJ2-3): DTGVSQNPRHKITKRGQNVTFRCDPISEHNRLYWYRQTLGQGPEFLTYFQNEAQLEKSRLLSDRFSAERPKGSFSTLEIQRTEQGDSAMYLCASRPLSYTQYFGPGTRLTVL.

This clone was seen once. The chain links TRBV6-5 to TRBJ2-2, with D uncertain. The germline CDR1 and CDR2 sequences are MNHEY and SVGAGI. The CDR3 consists of 15 residues. V was trimmed by 6 bases and J by 5 bases, leaving 16 bases between them. The CDR3 DNA sequence: TGTGCCAGCAGAAGAGAAGAATCAAATACCGGGGAGCTGTTTTTT. The encoded protein is CASRREESNTGELFF.